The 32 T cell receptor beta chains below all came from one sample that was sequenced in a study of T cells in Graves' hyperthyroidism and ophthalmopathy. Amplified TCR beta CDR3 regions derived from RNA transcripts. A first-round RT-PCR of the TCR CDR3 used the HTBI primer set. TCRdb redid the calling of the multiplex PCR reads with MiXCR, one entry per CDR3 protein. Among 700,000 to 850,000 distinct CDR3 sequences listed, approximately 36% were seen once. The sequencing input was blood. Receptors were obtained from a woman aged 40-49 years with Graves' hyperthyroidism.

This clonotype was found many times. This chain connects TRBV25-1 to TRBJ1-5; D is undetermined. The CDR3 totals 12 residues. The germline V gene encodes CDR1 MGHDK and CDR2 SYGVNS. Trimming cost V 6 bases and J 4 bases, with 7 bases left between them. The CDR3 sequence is CASRAENQPQHF. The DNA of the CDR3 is TGTGCCAGCAGGGCAGAAAATCAGCCCCAGCATTTT.

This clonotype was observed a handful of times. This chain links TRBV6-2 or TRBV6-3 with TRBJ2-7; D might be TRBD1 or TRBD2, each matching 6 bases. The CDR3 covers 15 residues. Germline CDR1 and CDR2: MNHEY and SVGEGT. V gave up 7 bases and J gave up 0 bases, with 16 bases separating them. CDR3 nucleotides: TGTGCCAGCACCACGGGGGCGGGATTCTCCTACGAGCAGTACTTC. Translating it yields CASTTGAGFSYEQYF.

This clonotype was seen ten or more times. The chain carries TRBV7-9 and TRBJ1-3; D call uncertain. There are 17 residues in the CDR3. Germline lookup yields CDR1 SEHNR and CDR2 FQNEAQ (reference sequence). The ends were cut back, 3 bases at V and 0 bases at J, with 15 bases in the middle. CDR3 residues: CASSFEVTTDSGNTIYF. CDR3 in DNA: TGTGCCAGCAGCTTTGAGGTGACTACCGACTCTGGAAACACCATATATTTT.

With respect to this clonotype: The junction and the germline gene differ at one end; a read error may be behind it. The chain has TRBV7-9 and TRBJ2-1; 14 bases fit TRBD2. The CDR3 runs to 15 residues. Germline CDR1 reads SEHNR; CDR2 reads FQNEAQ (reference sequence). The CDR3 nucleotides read TGCGCCAGCAGCGGACTAGCGGGAGGAAACAATGAGCAGTTCTTC. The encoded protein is CASSGLAGGNNEQFF. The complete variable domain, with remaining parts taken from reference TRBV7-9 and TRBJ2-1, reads DTGVSQNPRHKITKRGQNVTFRCDPISEHNRLYWYRQTLGQGPEFLTYFQNEAQLEKSRLLSDRFSAERPKGSFSTLEIQRTEQGDSAMYLCASSGLAGGNNEQFFGPGTRLTVL.

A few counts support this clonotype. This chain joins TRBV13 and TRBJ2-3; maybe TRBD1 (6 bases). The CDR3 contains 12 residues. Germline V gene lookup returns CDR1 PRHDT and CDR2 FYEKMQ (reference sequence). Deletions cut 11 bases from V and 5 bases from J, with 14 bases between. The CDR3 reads CAVGSQGDTQYF. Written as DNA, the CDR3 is TGTGCCGTCGGATCACAGGGAGATACGCAGTATTTT. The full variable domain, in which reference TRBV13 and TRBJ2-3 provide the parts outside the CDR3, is AAGVIQSPRHLIKEKRETATLKCYPIPRHDTVYWYQQGPGQDPQFLISFYEKMQSDKGSIPDRFSAQQFSDYHSELNMSSLELGDSALYFCAVGSQGDTQYFGPGTRLTVL.

The CDR3 protein is CASSFTPGMNTEAFF. The DNA for the CDR3 is TGTGCCAGCAGCTTCACCCCGGGGATGAACACTGAAGCTTTCTTT. V and J are TRBV11-1 and TRBJ1-1, with D unclear. The CDR3 totals 15 residues. Trimming took 3 bases from V and 0 from J, leaving 11 bases between them. Germline CDR1 reads SGHAT; CDR2 reads FQDESV (reference sequence).

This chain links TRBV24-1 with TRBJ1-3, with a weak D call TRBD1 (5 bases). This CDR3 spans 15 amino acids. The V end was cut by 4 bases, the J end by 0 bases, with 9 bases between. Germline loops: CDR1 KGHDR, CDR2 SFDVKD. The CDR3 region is CATSETQASGNTIYF. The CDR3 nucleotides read TGTGCCACCAGTGAAACACAGGCCTCTGGAAACACCATATATTTT.

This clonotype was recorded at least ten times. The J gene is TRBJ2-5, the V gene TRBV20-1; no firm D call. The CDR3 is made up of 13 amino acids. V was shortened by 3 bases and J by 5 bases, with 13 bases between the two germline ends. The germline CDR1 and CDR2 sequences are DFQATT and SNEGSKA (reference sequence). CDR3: CSARGSGFETQYF. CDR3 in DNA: TGCAGTGCTAGGGGTAGTGGGTTCGAGACCCAGTACTTC.

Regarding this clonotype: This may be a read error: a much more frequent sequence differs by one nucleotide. CDR3 nucleotide sequence: TGTGCCAGCAGCCCAGCGACGCTCCAAGAGACCCAGCACTTC. Amino acids: CASSPATLQETQHF. The V call is TRBV7-2, the J call TRBJ2-5; D unresolved. The length of the CDR3 is 14 residues. Germline V gives CDR1 SGHTA, CDR2 FQGNSA.

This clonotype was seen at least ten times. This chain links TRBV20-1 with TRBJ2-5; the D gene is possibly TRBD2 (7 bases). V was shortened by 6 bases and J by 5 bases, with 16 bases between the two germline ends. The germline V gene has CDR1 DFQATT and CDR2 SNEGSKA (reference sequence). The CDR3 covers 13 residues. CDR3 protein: CSALGGAAETQYF. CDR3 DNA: TGCAGTGCCCTTGGGGGGGCAGCCGAGACCCAGTACTTC.

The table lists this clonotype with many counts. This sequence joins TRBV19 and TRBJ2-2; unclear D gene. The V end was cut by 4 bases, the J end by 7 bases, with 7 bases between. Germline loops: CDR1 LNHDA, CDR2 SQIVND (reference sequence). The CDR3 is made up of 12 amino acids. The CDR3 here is CASSRTNGELFF. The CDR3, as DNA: TGTGCCAGTAGTAGGACCAACGGGGAGCTGTTTTTT.

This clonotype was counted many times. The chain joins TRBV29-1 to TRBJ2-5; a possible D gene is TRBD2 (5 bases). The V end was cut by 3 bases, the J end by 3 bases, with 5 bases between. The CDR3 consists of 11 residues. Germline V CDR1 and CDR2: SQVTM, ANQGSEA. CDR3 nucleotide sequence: TGCAGCGTTGAGAGGGAAGAGACCCAGTACTTC. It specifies CSVEREETQYF.

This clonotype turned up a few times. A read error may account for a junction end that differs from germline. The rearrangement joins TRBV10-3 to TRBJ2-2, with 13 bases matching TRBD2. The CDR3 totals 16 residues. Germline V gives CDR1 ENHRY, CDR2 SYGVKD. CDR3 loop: CASSLLAGGPSGELFF. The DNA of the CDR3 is TGTGCCAGCAGTTTACTAGCGGGAGGGCCTTCCGGGGAGCTGTTTTTT.

The CDR3 bases are TGTGCCAGCAGGGGGCGTCACGAGCAGTACTTC. Its translation: CASRGRHEQYF. The chain employs TRBV6-1 and TRBJ2-7; tentative D call: TRBD1 (5 bases). The CDR3 has 11 residues. The V end was cut by 6 bases, the J end by 5 bases, with 8 bases between. The germline V gene has CDR1 MNHNS and CDR2 SASEGT.

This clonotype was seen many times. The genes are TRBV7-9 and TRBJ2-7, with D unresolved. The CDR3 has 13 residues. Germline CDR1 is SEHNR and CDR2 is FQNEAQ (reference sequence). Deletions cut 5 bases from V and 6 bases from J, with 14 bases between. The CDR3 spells CASSPVRGPEQYF. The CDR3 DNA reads TGTGCCAGCAGCCCAGTCAGAGGTCCCGAGCAGTACTTC.

The CDR3 region has the DNA TGTGCCAGCAAAGGACAGGGGATGGTTGGTGAAAAACTGTTTTTT. This codes for CASKGQGMVGEKLFF. This rearrangement joins TRBV9 to TRBJ1-4; 9 nucleotides align to TRBD1. V lost 6 bases to trimming and J lost 7 bases; unmatched junction nucleotides: 10. The CDR3 is 15 amino acids. Germline V CDR1 and CDR2: SGDLS, YYNGEE.

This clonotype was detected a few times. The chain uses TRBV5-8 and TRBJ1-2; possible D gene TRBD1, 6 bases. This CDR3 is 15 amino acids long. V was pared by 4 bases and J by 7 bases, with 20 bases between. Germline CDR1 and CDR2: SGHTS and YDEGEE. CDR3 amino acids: CASSPALQGPPGYTF. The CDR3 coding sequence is TGTGCCAGCAGCCCAGCGCTACAGGGACCCCCTGGCTACACCTTC. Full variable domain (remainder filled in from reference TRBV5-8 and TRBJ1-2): EAGVTQSPTHLIKTRGQQATLRCSPISGHTSVYWYQQALGLGLQFLLWYDEGEERNRGNFPPRFSGRQFPNYSSELNVNALELEDSALYLCASSPALQGPPGYTFGSGTRLTVV.

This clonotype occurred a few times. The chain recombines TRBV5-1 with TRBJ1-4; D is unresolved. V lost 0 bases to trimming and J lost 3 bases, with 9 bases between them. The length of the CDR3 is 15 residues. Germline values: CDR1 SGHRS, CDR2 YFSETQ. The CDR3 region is CASSLDGVANEKLFF. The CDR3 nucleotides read TGCGCCAGCAGCTTGGACGGGGTGGCTAATGAAAAACTGTTTTTT.

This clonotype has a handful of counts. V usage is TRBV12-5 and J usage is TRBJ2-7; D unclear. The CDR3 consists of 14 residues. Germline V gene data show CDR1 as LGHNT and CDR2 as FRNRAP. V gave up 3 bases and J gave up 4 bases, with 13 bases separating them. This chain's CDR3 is CASGFIPPGYEQYF. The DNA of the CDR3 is TGTGCTAGTGGTTTCATCCCCCCAGGATACGAGCAGTACTTC.

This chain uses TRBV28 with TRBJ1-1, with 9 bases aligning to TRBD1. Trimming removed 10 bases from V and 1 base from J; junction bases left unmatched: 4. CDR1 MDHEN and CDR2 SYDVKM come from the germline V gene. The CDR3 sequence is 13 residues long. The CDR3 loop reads CAIDRGWNTEAFF. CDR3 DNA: TGTGCCATCGACAGGGGGTGGAACACTGAAGCTTTCTTT.

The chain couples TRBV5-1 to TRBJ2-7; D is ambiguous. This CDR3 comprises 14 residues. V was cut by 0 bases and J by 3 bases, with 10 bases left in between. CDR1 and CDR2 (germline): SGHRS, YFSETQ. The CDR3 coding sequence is TGCGCCAGCAGCTTGGAACGGCCCGACTACGAGCAGTACTTC. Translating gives CASSLERPDYEQYF.

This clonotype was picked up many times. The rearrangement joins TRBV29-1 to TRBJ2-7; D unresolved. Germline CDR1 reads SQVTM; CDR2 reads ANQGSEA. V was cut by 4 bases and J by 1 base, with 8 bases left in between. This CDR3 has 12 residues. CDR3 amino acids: CSVGTGSYEQYF. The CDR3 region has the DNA TGCAGCGTTGGGACGGGTTCCTACGAGCAGTACTTC.

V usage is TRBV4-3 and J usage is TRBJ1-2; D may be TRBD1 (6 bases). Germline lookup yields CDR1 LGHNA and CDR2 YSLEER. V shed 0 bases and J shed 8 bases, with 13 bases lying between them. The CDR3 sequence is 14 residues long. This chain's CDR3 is CASSQDMGTSGYTF. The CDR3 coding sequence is TGCGCCAGCAGCCAAGATATGGGGACATCGGGCTACACCTTC.

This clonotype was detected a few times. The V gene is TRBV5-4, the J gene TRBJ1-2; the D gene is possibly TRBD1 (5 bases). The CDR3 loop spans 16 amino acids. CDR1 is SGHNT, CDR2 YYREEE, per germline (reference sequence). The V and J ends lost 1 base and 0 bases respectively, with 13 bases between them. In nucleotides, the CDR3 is TGTGCCAGCAGCTTGTCAGGGAGGTCAGCTAACTATGGCTACACCTTC. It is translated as CASSLSGRSANYGYTF.

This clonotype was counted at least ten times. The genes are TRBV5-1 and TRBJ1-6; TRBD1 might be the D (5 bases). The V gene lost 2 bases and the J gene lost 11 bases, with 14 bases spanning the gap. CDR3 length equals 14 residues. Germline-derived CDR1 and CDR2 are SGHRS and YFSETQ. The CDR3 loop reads CASSLNPSGTPLHF. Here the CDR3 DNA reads TGCGCCAGCAGCTTAAATCCATCAGGGACACCCCTCCACTTT.

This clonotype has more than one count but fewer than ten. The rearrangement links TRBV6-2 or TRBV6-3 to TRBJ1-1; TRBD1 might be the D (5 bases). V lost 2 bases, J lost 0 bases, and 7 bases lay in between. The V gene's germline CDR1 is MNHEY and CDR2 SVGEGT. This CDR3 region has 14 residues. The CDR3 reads CASSYKGLNTEAFF. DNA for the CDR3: TGTGCCAGCAGTTACAAGGGGTTGAACACTGAAGCTTTCTTT.

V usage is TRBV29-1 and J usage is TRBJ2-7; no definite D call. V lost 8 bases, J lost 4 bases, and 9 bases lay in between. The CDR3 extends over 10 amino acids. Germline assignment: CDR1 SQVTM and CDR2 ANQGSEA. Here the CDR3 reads CSTRQYEQYF. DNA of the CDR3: TGCAGCACCCGACAATACGAGCAGTACTTC.

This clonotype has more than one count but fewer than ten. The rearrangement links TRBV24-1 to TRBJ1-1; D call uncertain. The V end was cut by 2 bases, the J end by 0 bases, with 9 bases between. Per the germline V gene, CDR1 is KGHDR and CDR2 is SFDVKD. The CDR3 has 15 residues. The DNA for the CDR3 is TGTGCCACCAGTGATTCGAGCACCGTGAACACTGAAGCTTTCTTT. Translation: CATSDSSTVNTEAFF.

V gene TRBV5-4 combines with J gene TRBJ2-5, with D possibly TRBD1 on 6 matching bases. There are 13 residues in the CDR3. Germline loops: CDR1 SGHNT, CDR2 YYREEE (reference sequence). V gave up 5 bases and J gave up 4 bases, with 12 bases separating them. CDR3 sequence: CASSWDTRETQYF. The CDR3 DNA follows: TGTGCCAGCAGTTGGGACACGAGAGAGACCCAGTACTTC.

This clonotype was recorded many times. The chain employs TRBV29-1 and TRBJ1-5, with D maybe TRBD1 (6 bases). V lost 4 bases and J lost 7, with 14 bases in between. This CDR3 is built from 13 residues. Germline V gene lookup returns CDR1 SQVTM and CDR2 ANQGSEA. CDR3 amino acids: CSVAPGVLQPQHF. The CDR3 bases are TGCAGCGTTGCCCCAGGGGTGCTGCAGCCCCAGCATTTT.

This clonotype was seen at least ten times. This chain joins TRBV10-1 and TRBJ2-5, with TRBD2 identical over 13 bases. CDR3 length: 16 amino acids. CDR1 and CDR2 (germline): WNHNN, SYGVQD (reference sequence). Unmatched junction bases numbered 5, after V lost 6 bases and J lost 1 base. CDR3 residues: CASSRGLAGVQETQYF. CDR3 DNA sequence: TGCGCCAGCAGCCGCGGACTAGCGGGGGTCCAAGAGACCCAGTACTTC.

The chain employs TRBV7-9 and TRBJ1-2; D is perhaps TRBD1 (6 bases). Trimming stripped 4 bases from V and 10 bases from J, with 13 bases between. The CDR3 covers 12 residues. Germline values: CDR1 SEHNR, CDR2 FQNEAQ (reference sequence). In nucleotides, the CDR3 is TGTGCCAGCAGCTCAGCTCGGACAGACTACACCTTC. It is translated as CASSSARTDYTF.